This T cell receptor (beta chain) was recovered during a study of metastatic and nonmetastatic thyroid tumors. On the study more broadly: Repertoires from blood and tumor or nodule tissue of malignant and benign thyroid patients were compared. Findings and caveats of the study: Significantly greater TCR beta diversity was reportedly found in malignant thyroid tumors than in benign nodules (in blood and tumor).

In the study's own analysis: Clinicopathological groups supplied CDR3 differences that were used to build a distant-metastasis classifier for papillary thyroid cancer. Using MiXCR, TCRdb reanalyzed the PCR reads. TCRdb's processing, not the study's, gives the V and J calls here. The sample has about 10,000 clones, approximately 32% seen once. This clone was observed a handful of times. The antigen remains unidentified. Prior to thyroid surgery, none of the patients had received any treatment. V shed 8 bases and J shed 0 bases, with 10 bases lying between them. Germline V gene sequence: CDR1 MNHEY, CDR2 SMNVEV (reference sequence). There are 14 residues in the CDR3.

The chain uses TRBV27 and TRBJ2-2; D remains ambiguous. Sequenced material: adjacent normal tissue. This receptor was identified in a female donor with papillary thyroid cancer or a benign thyroid nodule (not recorded which). Some clones in this sample may be carry-over from other donors' samples. The CDR3: CASGGNANTGELFF. CDR3 bases: TGTGCCAGCGGTGGGAACGCGAACACCGGGGAGCTGTTTTTT.